These 5 T cell receptor beta chains share one sample of origin, sequenced in a study of shared clonotypes between healthy human individuals. Profiled with immunoSEQ multiplex PCR; TCRdb holds only in-frame clones, not every one. Of 2 million to 2.5 million clones detected, 80% to 95% appear once; the ten largest clones hold approximately 0.39%. Specimen: naive CD4+ T cells from PBMCs. Specified subset: CD45RA+ positively selected. These receptors originate from a man aged 18 to 30 in good health. Some clones in this sample may be carry-over from other donors' samples.

This chain uses TRBV11-1 with TRBJ2-2, with no clear D. This CDR3 contains 16 residues. V was shortened by 5 bases and J by 0 bases, with 13 bases between the two germline ends. The germline CDR1 and CDR2 sequences are SGHAT and FQDESV (reference sequence). CDR3 in amino acids: CASSRNYHANTGELFF. CDR3 DNA sequence: TGTGCCAGCAGCCGTAACTATCACGCGAACACCGGGGAGCTGTTTTTT.

DNA for the CDR3: TGTGCCAGCAGCCACAGGGGGAACACTGAAGCTTTCTTT. This translates into CASSHRGNTEAFF. V gene TRBV11-3 combines with J gene TRBJ1-1, with TRBD1 matching over 7 bases. V shed 5 bases and J 1 base; nucleotides not matched to a gene: 1. The germline V gene encodes CDR1 SGHNT and CDR2 YENEEA. This CDR3 is 13 amino acids long.

The J gene is TRBJ2-5, the V gene TRBV5-8, with a possible D match to TRBD2 (6 bases). Germline lookup yields CDR1 SGHTS and CDR2 YDEGEE. The CDR3 extends over 15 amino acids. V shed 2 bases and J shed 4 bases, with 15 bases lying between them. The CDR3 DNA is TGTGCCAGCAGCTTCTCTCCGGGACTCGGAGAGACCCAGTACTTC. Protein sequence: CASSFSPGLGETQYF.

CDR3 DNA: TGTGCCAGCAGCTTGGGGGCTAGAAGTTATGGCTACACCTTC. Translated: CASSLGARSYGYTF. The chain carries TRBV5-5 and TRBJ1-2; D is undetermined. Trimming took off 0 bases at V and 5 bases at J, with 11 bases between the two ends. Germline values: CDR1 SGHKS, CDR2 YYEKEE (reference sequence). CDR3 length equals 14 residues.

V usage is TRBV5-4 and J usage is TRBJ2-5; D not certain. The CDR3 is 12 residues long. In germline, CDR1 is SGHNT, CDR2 YYREEE (reference sequence). Between the trimmed V and J ends, which lost 3 bases and 4 bases, there was a span of 7 bases. CDR3 region: CASSSRGETQYF. The CDR3 region has the DNA TGTGCCAGCAGCTCCCGCGGAGAGACCCAGTACTTC.